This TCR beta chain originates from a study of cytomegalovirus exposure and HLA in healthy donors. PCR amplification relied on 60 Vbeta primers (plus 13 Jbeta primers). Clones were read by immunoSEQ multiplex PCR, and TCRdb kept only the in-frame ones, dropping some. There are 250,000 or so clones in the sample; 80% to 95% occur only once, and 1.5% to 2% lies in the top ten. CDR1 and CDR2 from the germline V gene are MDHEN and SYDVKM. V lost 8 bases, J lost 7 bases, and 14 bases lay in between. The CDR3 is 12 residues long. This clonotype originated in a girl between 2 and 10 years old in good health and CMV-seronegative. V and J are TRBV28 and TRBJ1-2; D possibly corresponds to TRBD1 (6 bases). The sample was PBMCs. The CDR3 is CASLGTTPGYTF. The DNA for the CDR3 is TGTGCCAGCCTCGGGACAACCCCTGGCTACACCTTC.